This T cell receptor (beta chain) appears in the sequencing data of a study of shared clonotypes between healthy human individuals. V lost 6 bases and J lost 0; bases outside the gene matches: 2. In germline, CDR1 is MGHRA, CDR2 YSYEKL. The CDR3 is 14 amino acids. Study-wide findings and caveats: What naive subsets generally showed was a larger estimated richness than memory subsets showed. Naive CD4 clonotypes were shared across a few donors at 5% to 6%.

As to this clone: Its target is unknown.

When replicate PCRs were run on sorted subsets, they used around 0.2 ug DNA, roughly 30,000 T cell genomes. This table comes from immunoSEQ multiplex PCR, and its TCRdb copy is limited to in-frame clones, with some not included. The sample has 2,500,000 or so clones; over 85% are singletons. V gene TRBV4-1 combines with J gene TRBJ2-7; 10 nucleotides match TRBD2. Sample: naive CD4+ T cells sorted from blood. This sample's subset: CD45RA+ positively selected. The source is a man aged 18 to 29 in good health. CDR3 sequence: CASRTSGPSYEQYF. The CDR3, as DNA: TGCGCCAGCAGGACTAGCGGGCCCTCCTACGAGCAGTACTTC.